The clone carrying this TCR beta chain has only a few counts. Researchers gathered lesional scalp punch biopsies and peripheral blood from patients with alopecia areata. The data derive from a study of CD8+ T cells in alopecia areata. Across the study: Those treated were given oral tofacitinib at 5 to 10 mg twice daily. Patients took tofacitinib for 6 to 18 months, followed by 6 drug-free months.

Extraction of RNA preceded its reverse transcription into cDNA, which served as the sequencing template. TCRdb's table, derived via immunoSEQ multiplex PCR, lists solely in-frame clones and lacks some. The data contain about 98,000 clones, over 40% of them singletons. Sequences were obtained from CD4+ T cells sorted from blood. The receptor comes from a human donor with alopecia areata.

The CDR3 nucleotides read TGTGCCAGCAGTCCTCAAGGGACAGGGGGCACAGAGACCCAGTACTTC. Amino acids: CASSPQGTGGTETQYF. The rearrangement links TRBV28 to TRBJ2-5; 12 bases fit TRBD1. Per germline, CDR1 MDHEN and CDR2 SYDVKM. Trimming took 5 bases from V and 4 from J; bases not matched to a gene: 8. CDR3 length: 16 residues.